This T cell receptor (beta chain) was sequenced during a study of beta chain features in type 1 diabetes. Reverse transcribing all isolated RNA meant expressed TCRB transcripts were sequenced. It was found that naive, central memory and regulatory T cell samples averaged about 3.4 million reads. Libraries were prepared by immunoSEQ multiplex PCR; TCRdb keeps only in-frame clonotypes and omits some of them. The sample holds roughly 250,000 clones, 9.6% seen once. The germline V gene encodes CDR1 SGHNT and CDR2 YYREEE (reference sequence). The CDR3 runs to 13 residues. The sample holds a few counts of this clone. The antigen is undetermined. Study findings and constraints: Type 1 diabetes patients showed fewer insertions and more deletions at VDJ junctions.

The receptor comes from a woman between 18 and 29 years old in good health. The chain links TRBV5-4 to TRBJ2-5, with TRBD2 matching over 11 bases. The DNA end favors TRBJ2-7, so the J call may be wrong. Sequenced input: naive CD4+ T cells from blood. The CDR3 spells CASSLLAGDEQYF. The CDR3, as DNA: TGTGCCAGCAGCTTACTAGCGGGAGACGAGCAGTACTTC.